This TCR beta chain was sequenced for a study of OX40 agonist ivuxolimab in advanced cancers. Measured with immunoSEQ multiplex PCR; TCRdb has only the in-frame clones, and not every one. The profile shows about 70,000 clones, 80% to 90% of them singletons. The sample here was CD4+ or CD8+ T cells sorted from blood, taken in a trial of the OX40 agonist ivuxolimab. The clonotype was recovered from an adult with an advanced solid tumor such as melanoma, head and neck, liver or kidney cancer.

The CDR3 coding sequence is TGTGCCAGTAGTACTAGAGGACTAGCGGGGGTAGATACGCAGTATTTT. Amino acids: CASSTRGLAGVDTQYF. V gene TRBV19 combines with J gene TRBJ2-3, with 13 positions matching TRBD2. CDR3 size: 16 residues. CDR1 is LNHDA, CDR2 SQIVND, per germline (reference sequence). The V segment lost 4 bases and the J segment 5 bases; nucleotides outside the gene matches: 6.